Below, 20 T cell receptor beta chains from the same sample are listed, as sequenced in a study of shared clonotypes between healthy human individuals. Clones were sequenced by immunoSEQ multiplex PCR, and TCRdb holds only the in-frame ones, with some missing. The table has more than 550,000 clones, over 60% seen once; the top ten hold less than 2%. Sample: memory CD4+ T cells sorted from blood. Subset: CD45RA-negative fraction. The receptors derive from a woman aged 25 to 39 in good health.

This clone has just one count. This CDR3 reads CSVAGQQETQYF. The CDR3 DNA sequence: TGCAGCGTCGCAGGACAGCAAGAGACCCAGTACTTC. The chain joins TRBV29-1 to TRBJ2-5; the D gene is possibly TRBD1 (6 bases). V lost 6 bases and J 2 bases, leaving 10 bases between the germline ends. The CDR3 is made up of 12 amino acids. In germline, CDR1 is SQVTM, CDR2 ANQGSEA.

The J gene is TRBJ2-7, the V gene TRBV28; TRBD1 matches at 12 bases. The germline V gene has CDR1 MDHEN and CDR2 SYDVKM. The CDR3 extends over 17 amino acids. Trimming at V came to 2 bases and at J to 3 bases, leaving 8 bases not matched to a gene. In DNA form, the CDR3 reads TGTGCCAGCAGTTTAATTTCGGGGACAGGGGGCGTCTACGAGCAGTACTTC. This codes for CASSLISGTGGVYEQYF.

The chain has TRBV27 and TRBJ2-7, with TRBD2 matching 10 bases. CDR1 and CDR2 from the germline V gene are MNHEY and SMNVEV (reference sequence). V gave up 7 bases and J gave up 1 base; unmatched junction bases: 7. The CDR3 runs 15 residues. The CDR3 DNA sequence: TGTGCCAGCAACACAATAGCGGGAGGTTCCTACGAGCAGTACTTC. It yields the protein CASNTIAGGSYEQYF.

The V call is TRBV4-1, the J call TRBJ1-1, with D unresolved. The CDR3 covers 16 residues. Germline V gene sequence: CDR1 MGHRA, CDR2 YSYEKL. Trimming left V 2 bases short and J 1 base short, with 14 bases between. CDR3 nucleotides: TGCGCCAGCAGCCAAAAAAAGGGAGAGCCGAACACTGAAGCTTTCTTT. Translated, it gives CASSQKKGEPNTEAFF.

This clone appeared a few times. The chain combines TRBV29-1 with TRBJ2-5; D call uncertain. Matching the DNA end better, TRBJ2-7 makes the J call doubtful. The CDR3 has 16 amino acids. Germline CDR1 reads SQVTM; CDR2 reads ANQGSEA. The CDR3 DNA reads TGCAGCGTTGTCCCAGGCACTACGCAGAGCTCCTACGAGCAGTACTTC. Translating it yields CSVVPGTTQSSYEQYF.

A word on this clone: With a much larger clone just one base away, this may be a read error. The chain is built from TRBV6-6 and TRBJ1-2; TRBD1 is a possible D gene (5 bases). Trimming took off 4 bases at V and 1 base at J, with 7 bases between the two ends. Germline CDR1 is MNHNY and CDR2 is SVGAGI (reference sequence). The CDR3 extends over 13 amino acids. CDR3 protein: CASSFDSNYGYTF. CDR3 DNA sequence: TGTGCCAGCAGTTTCGACAGTAACTATGGCTACACCTTC.

This clone has only a few counts. This chain connects TRBV11-2 to TRBJ2-5; D ambiguous. Germline CDR1 is SGHAT and CDR2 is FQNNGV. Trimming took 6 bases from V and 9 from J, leaving 11 bases between them. The CDR3 has 11 residues. This CDR3 reads CASSPRQAQYF. As DNA, the CDR3 is TGTGCCAGCAGTCCCCGTCAGGCCCAGTACTTC.

This clone was seen a single time. This chain connects TRBV19 to TRBJ2-2; D ambiguous. The germline V gene encodes CDR1 LNHDA and CDR2 SQIVND (reference sequence). Trimming took 4 bases from V and 4 from J, leaving 7 bases between them. The CDR3 has 13 amino acids. The CDR3 loop reads CASSNRITGELFF. CDR3 sequence (DNA): TGTGCCAGTAGTAACCGGATCACCGGGGAGCTGTTTTTT.

The CDR3 region is CASSRIAGGPSYEQYF. The CDR3 DNA sequence: TGCGCCAGCAGCCGAATAGCGGGAGGGCCCTCCTACGAGCAGTACTTC. V gene TRBV4-1 combines with J gene TRBJ2-7; the match to TRBD2 covers 11 bases. Trimming at V came to 4 bases and at J to 0 bases, leaving 5 bases not matched to a gene. The length of the CDR3 is 16 residues. CDR1 is MGHRA, CDR2 YSYEKL, per germline.

The chain combines TRBV28 with TRBJ1-3, with D possibly TRBD1 on 5 matching bases. V shed 2 bases and J shed 3 bases, with 14 bases lying between them. The CDR3 covers 16 residues. Germline CDR1 and CDR2: MDHEN and SYDVKM. The CDR3 sequence is CASSLRAWGGGNTIYF. As DNA, the CDR3 is TGTGCCAGCAGTTTAAGGGCCTGGGGCGGTGGAAACACCATATATTTT.

This sequence joins TRBV20-1 and TRBJ1-1; D not resolved. The V gene's germline CDR1 is DFQATT and CDR2 SNEGSKA (reference sequence). The length of the CDR3 is 11 residues. CDR3 sequence: CRPPTDTEAFF. The CDR3, as DNA: TGCAGGCCACCAACCGACACTGAAGCTTTCTTT.

This clone was seen more than once but under ten times. The gene calls are TRBV5-1 and TRBJ2-1; 7 positions match TRBD1. The CDR3 contains 15 residues. J was trimmed by 1 base and V by 3 bases; bases with no gene match: 4. Germline V lookup: CDR1 SGHRS, CDR2 YFSETQ. The CDR3 region has the DNA TGCGCCAGCAGCTCCTGGACAGGTTCCTACAATGAGCAGTTCTTC. Translation: CASSSWTGSYNEQFF.

CDR3 DNA sequence: TGTGCCAGCAGTCCCTCCGGACAGGGGAAGGAAACAGATACGCAGTATTTT. Protein sequence: CASSPSGQGKETDTQYF. The V gene is TRBV28, the J gene TRBJ2-3; 9 nucleotides agree with TRBD1. CDR3 length: 17 residues. Germline CDR1 is MDHEN and CDR2 is SYDVKM. With 5 bases clipped from V and 3 bases from J, the junction kept 12 bases outside the gene matches.

This clone was counted between two and nine times. This chain connects TRBV10-1 to TRBJ1-2; the D gene is possibly TRBD1 (6 bases). CDR1 is WNHNN and CDR2 is SYGVQD in the germline V gene (reference sequence). V was shortened by 10 bases and J by 4 bases, with 13 bases between the two germline ends. The CDR3 runs 12 residues. The CDR3 DNA is TGCGCCACTCCGACAGGTTCCTATGGCTACACCTTC. Translating gives CATPTGSYGYTF.

This clone was counted ten times or more. This chain connects TRBV4-1 to TRBJ2-3, with unresolved D. Germline loops: CDR1 MGHRA, CDR2 YSYEKL. The length of the CDR3 is 15 residues. V shed 3 bases and J shed 2 bases, with 12 bases lying between them. This chain's CDR3 is CASSHEAVATDTQYF. DNA of the CDR3: TGCGCCAGCAGCCACGAGGCGGTCGCCACAGATACGCAGTATTTT.

This clone was counted a few times. The J gene is TRBJ2-1, the V gene TRBV9; no definite D call. The germline V gene encodes CDR1 SGDLS and CDR2 YYNGEE. V gave up 0 bases and J gave up 9 bases, with 7 bases separating them. The CDR3 length is 12 residues. The CDR3 spells CASSVVVSEQFF. The CDR3 bases are TGTGCCAGCAGCGTAGTCGTCAGTGAGCAGTTCTTC.

This clone was picked up one time. The chain has TRBV29-1 and TRBJ2-1; 8 positions match TRBD2. Germline V lookup: CDR1 SQVTM, CDR2 ANQGSEA. V lost 7 bases to trimming and J lost 4 bases; unmatched junction nucleotides: 18. The CDR3 sequence is 17 residues long. CDR3 protein: CSATPTGGGLGYNEQFF. Here the CDR3 DNA reads TGCAGCGCCACCCCGACGGGCGGGGGACTAGGGTACAATGAGCAGTTCTTC.

For this clone: A much larger clone lies a single base off, so this may be a read error. This sequence joins TRBV11-1 and TRBJ2-1; D ambiguous. V was pared by 5 bases and J by 3 bases, with 2 bases between. This CDR3 comprises 11 residues. Germline V gives CDR1 SGHAT, CDR2 FQDESV (reference sequence). CDR3 coding DNA: TGTGCCAGCAGCATCTACAATGAGCAGTTCTTC. It encodes CASSIYNEQFF.

This clone was observed a few times. The V call is TRBV7-2, the J call TRBJ1-2; perhaps TRBD1 as D (6 bases). The CDR3 contains 15 residues. Germline values: CDR1 SGHTA, CDR2 FQGNSA. Deletions cut 1 base from V and 4 bases from J, with 13 bases between. CDR3 nucleotide sequence: TGTGCCAGCAGCTTAGATATCGGCAGGGGCTATGGCTACACCTTC. The encoded protein is CASSLDIGRGYGYTF.

In this sample, this clone turned up once. This chain connects TRBV27 to TRBJ2-7, with 12 bases that match TRBD2. CDR3 length equals 16 residues. Germline CDR1 MNHEY, CDR2 SMNVEV (reference sequence). The junction had 7 bases not matched to a gene; V was cut back by 6 bases and J by 1 base. CDR3: CASRGLAGTPSYEQYF. DNA for the CDR3: TGTGCCAGCAGAGGACTAGCGGGAACACCTTCCTACGAGCAGTACTTC.